The clone carrying this T cell receptor (beta chain) was seen just once. Naive CD8 isolation took CD45RO-negative cells positively selected for CCR7 and excluded terminally differentiated effector memory CD45RA+ cells. Trimming took 5 bases from V and 3 from J, leaving 11 bases between them. This CDR3 contains 13 residues. The germline V gene encodes CDR1 LGHNT and CDR2 FRNRAP. The sample originates from a study of shared clonotypes between healthy human individuals. Assay: immunoSEQ multiplex PCR; the TCRdb copy retains only in-frame clones and omits some. The sample lists about 2.2 million clones, about 92% occurring once.

Source material: naive CD8+ T cells from PBMCs. The chain carries TRBV12-5 and TRBJ2-7; perhaps TRBD1 as D (5 bases). The sequence was obtained from a man between 18 and 29 years old in good health. Some clones in this sample may be carry-over from other donors' samples. CDR3 sequence reads: CASGLDSHYEQYF. DNA of the CDR3: TGTGCTAGTGGTCTAGACAGCCACTACGAGCAGTACTTC.